The 31 T cell receptor beta chains given below trace back to one sample, sequenced in a study of T cell responses to AZD1222 COVID-19 vaccine. Data came from immunoSEQ multiplex PCR; TCRdb stores just in-frame clones and leaves some out. The sample has more than 60,000 clones; 83% are singletons. The sample consisted of peripheral blood, taken 28 days after the second AZD1222 dose. These receptors were taken from an adult who received the AZD1222 COVID-19 vaccine.

This clone was seen a handful of times. The chain employs TRBV10-3 and TRBJ1-1, with D tentatively TRBD1 (6 bases). The CDR3 sequence is 15 residues long. The V gene's germline CDR1 is ENHRY and CDR2 SYGVKD. Trimming took 2 bases from V and 4 from J, leaving 14 bases between them. The CDR3 here is CAISEGGGLGTEAFF. The CDR3 nucleotides read TGTGCCATCAGTGAGGGCGGGGGCCTGGGCACTGAAGCTTTCTTT.

The chain is built from TRBV19 and TRBJ1-5; D call uncertain. Per the germline V gene, CDR1 is LNHDA and CDR2 is SQIVND (reference sequence). The CDR3 runs to 13 residues. V was shortened by 6 bases and J by 3 bases, with 9 bases between the two germline ends. The CDR3 loop is CASRSQDNQPQHF. Written as DNA, the CDR3 is TGTGCCAGTAGAAGTCAGGACAATCAGCCCCAGCATTTT. Looking up the rest from reference TRBV19 and TRBJ1-5 gives the full variable domain: DGGITQSPKYLFRKEGQNVTLSCEQNLNHDAMYWYRQDPGQGLRLIYYSQIVNDFQKGDIAEGYSVSREKKESFPLTVTSAQKNPTAFYLCASRSQDNQPQHFGDGTRLSIL.

Written as DNA, the CDR3 is TGTGCCAGCAGCTCCCAACGACAGGGTGGGTACAATGAGCAGTTCTTC. Translation gives CASSSQRQGGYNEQFF. The chain combines TRBV7-9 with TRBJ2-1; TRBD1 aligns across 7 bases. CDR3 size: 16 residues. Germline assignment: CDR1 SEHNR and CDR2 FQNEAQ (reference sequence). With V trimmed by 4 bases and J by 4 bases, 10 bases remained unmatched.

The genes are TRBV6-2 or TRBV6-3 and TRBJ1-2; D perhaps matches TRBD1 (5 bases). V shed 6 bases and J shed 6 bases, with 14 bases lying between them. The CDR3 has 13 amino acids. Germline values: CDR1 MNHEY, CDR2 SVGEGT. The CDR3 loop is CASSPRANDGYTF. CDR3 sequence (DNA): TGTGCCAGCAGCCCCAGGGCAAATGATGGCTACACCTTC.

The V gene is TRBV9, the J gene TRBJ2-3, with TRBD1 identical over 9 bases. Germline V gives CDR1 SGDLS, CDR2 YYNGEE. The CDR3 totals 15 residues. The V gene end was trimmed by 0 bases and the J gene end by 3 bases; junction bases not matched to a gene: 2. CDR3 in amino acids: CASSVAQGATDTQYF. The CDR3 region has the DNA TGTGCCAGCAGCGTAGCACAGGGGGCGACAGATACGCAGTATTTT.

This chain joins TRBV4-3 and TRBJ2-1, with TRBD2 matching over 8 bases. The CDR3 is made up of 19 amino acids. Losses at the gene ends were 0 bases for V and 0 bases for J; bases not matched to a gene: 10. Germline CDR1 is LGHNA and CDR2 is YSLEER. CDR3 coding DNA: TGCGCCAGCAGCCAAGATCCGAGGGGAGCGGGGGCCTCCTACAATGAGCAGTTCTTC. Encoded protein: CASSQDPRGAGASYNEQFF.

The CDR3 spells CASSIGGGSGQPQHF. As DNA, the CDR3 is TGTGCCAGTAGTATAGGAGGGGGGTCGGGTCAGCCCCAGCATTTT. V usage is TRBV19 and J usage is TRBJ1-5; a weak D match, TRBD1 (6 bases). V was shortened by 1 base and J by 6 bases, with 13 bases between the two germline ends. The CDR3 sequence is 15 residues long. Per germline, CDR1 LNHDA and CDR2 SQIVND (reference sequence).

The CDR3 loop is CASTPTGTVPGNTIYF. CDR3 in DNA: TGTGCCAGCACCCCCACCGGGACAGTCCCTGGAAACACCATATATTTT. This chain joins TRBV28 and TRBJ1-3; 7 bases fit TRBD1. The CDR3 is 16 residues long. Per germline, CDR1 MDHEN and CDR2 SYDVKM. V was pared by 7 bases and J by 2 bases, with 11 bases of the junction left unmatched. The variable domain in full, with the rest retrieved from reference TRBV28 and TRBJ1-3, is DVKVTQSSRYLVKRTGEKVFLECVQDMDHENMFWYRQDPGLGLRLIYFSYDVKMKEKGDIPEGYSVSREKKERFSLILESASTNQTSMYLCASTPTGTVPGNTIYFGEGSWLTVV.

This clone came up once. This rearrangement joins TRBV4-1 to TRBJ2-3; 8 bases line up with TRBD2. This CDR3 has 16 amino acids. Looked up from germline, CDR1 is MGHRA and CDR2 is YSYEKL. V gave up 8 bases and J gave up 0 bases; unmatched junction bases: 10. The CDR3: CASRKGASGSTDTQYF. Here the CDR3 DNA reads TGCGCCAGCCGAAAAGGGGCTAGCGGGAGCACAGATACGCAGTATTTT.

This sequence joins TRBV7-9 and TRBJ2-7; D tentatively fits TRBD1 or TRBD2 (6 bases each). Trimming stripped 3 bases from V and 1 base from J, with 10 bases between. CDR1 is SEHNR and CDR2 is FQNEAQ in the germline V gene (reference sequence). The CDR3 extends over 14 amino acids. This chain's CDR3 is CASSFEGGSYEQYF. Written as DNA, the CDR3 is TGTGCCAGCAGCTTTGAGGGGGGTTCCTACGAGCAGTACTTC.

V and J are TRBV29-1 and TRBJ1-1; D is unresolved. V lost 3 bases to trimming and J lost 6 bases, with 8 bases between them. Germline loops: CDR1 SQVTM, CDR2 ANQGSEA. The CDR3 covers 11 residues. The CDR3 loop is CSVESRSEAFF. The CDR3 bases are TGCAGCGTTGAGTCGAGGTCTGAAGCTTTCTTT. Complete variable domain (other parts from reference TRBV29-1 and TRBJ1-1): SAVISQKPSRDICQRGTSLTIQCQVDSQVTMMFWYRQQPGQSLTLIATANQGSEATYESGFVIDKFPISRPNLTFSTLTVSNMSPEDSSIYLCSVESRSEAFFGQGTRLTVV.

The rearrangement uses TRBV5-1 and TRBJ1-1; D perhaps matches TRBD1 (6 bases). The CDR3 has 13 residues. V gave up 5 bases and J gave up 1 base, with 9 bases separating them. Germline assignment: CDR1 SGHRS and CDR2 YFSETQ. The CDR3 protein is CASRLDRNTEAFF. The CDR3 nucleotides are TGCGCCAGCAGGCTGGACAGGAACACTGAAGCTTTCTTT.

This clone appeared once. J is TRBJ2-7 and V is TRBV4-1; D unresolved. Germline lookup yields CDR1 MGHRA and CDR2 YSYEKL. Trimming left V 0 bases short and J 4 bases short, with 16 bases between. The CDR3 is 16 amino acids. As DNA, the CDR3 is TGCGCCAGCAGCCAAGATTGGCGTCAAGGGTTTTACGAGCAGTACTTC. Encoded protein: CASSQDWRQGFYEQYF.

The chain couples TRBV6-2 or TRBV6-3 to TRBJ1-2; TRBD1 is a possible D gene (6 bases). The CDR3 runs 13 residues. V was clipped by 5 bases and J by 4 bases, with 11 bases between them. The germline V gene has CDR1 MNHEY and CDR2 SVGEGT. CDR3 loop: CASSTGGIYGYTF. In nucleotides, the CDR3 is TGTGCCAGCAGTACGGGGGGCATCTATGGCTACACCTTC.

This clone has a single count. The V and J genes are TRBV19 and TRBJ2-2; the D is unclear. This CDR3 region has 12 residues. Germline V lookup: CDR1 LNHDA, CDR2 SQIVND (reference sequence). CDR3 DNA: TGTGCAGCAAAGTCGTCTAGCGGGGAGCTGTTTTTT. Residues: CAAKSSSGELFF.

V and J are TRBV7-2 and TRBJ1-2; TRBD1 agrees at 8 bases. Germline V gives CDR1 SGHTA, CDR2 FQGNSA. Losses at the gene ends were 5 bases for V and 2 bases for J; bases not matched to a gene: 19. The CDR3 is 19 residues long. For the CDR3, the DNA is TGTGCCAGCAGCATACGATCGGGACAGGCAGGGTTAAGGAACTATGGCTACACCTTC. Its translation is CASSIRSGQAGLRNYGYTF.

The rearrangement uses TRBV5-1 and TRBJ2-1; tentative D call: TRBD1 (6 bases). The CDR3 covers 13 residues. CDR1 is SGHRS, CDR2 YFSETQ, per germline. The V and J ends lost 4 bases and 8 bases respectively, with 13 bases between them. CDR3 DNA: TGCGCCAGCAGCAGACAGGCTGCCGATGAGCAGTTCTTC. Protein sequence: CASSRQAADEQFF.

This clone was seen just once. This sequence joins TRBV7-9 and TRBJ1-2; D is uncertain. The germline gives CDR1 SEHNR, CDR2 FQNEAQ (reference sequence). The CDR3 length is 13 residues. V gave up 6 bases and J gave up 3 bases, with 11 bases separating them. This CDR3 is CASRPGRDYGYTF. Here the CDR3 DNA reads TGTGCCAGCAGACCCGGCCGGGACTATGGCTACACCTTC. Full variable domain (outside the CDR3, taken from reference TRBV7-9 and TRBJ1-2): DTGVSQNPRHKITKRGQNVTFRCDPISEHNRLYWYRQTLGQGPEFLTYFQNEAQLEKSRLLSDRFSAERPKGSFSTLEIQRTEQGDSAMYLCASRPGRDYGYTFGSGTRLTVV.

CDR3 residues: CASKARALAYGYTF. DNA for the CDR3: TGTGCCAGCAAGGCCAGAGCCTTGGCCTATGGCTACACCTTC. The chain links TRBV2 to TRBJ1-2; D not resolved. The CDR3 covers 14 residues. V was pared by 7 bases and J by 4 bases, with 16 bases between. Per germline, CDR1 SNHLY and CDR2 FYNNEI.

This rearrangement joins TRBV2 to TRBJ2-7; 9 bases agree with TRBD1. In germline, CDR1 is SNHLY, CDR2 FYNNEI. This CDR3 has 14 residues. Trimming took 6 bases from V and 5 from J; bases not matched to a gene: 8. CDR3: CASRKGTGRDEQYF. The CDR3 DNA reads TGTGCCAGCAGGAAGGGGACAGGGAGGGACGAGCAGTACTTC.

This clone was seen once. The J gene is TRBJ2-5, the V gene TRBV27; D unresolved. This CDR3 spans 11 amino acids. V shed 3 bases and J shed 5 bases, with 4 bases lying between them. Germline-derived CDR1 and CDR2 are MNHEY and SMNVEV (reference sequence). CDR3 sequence: CASSFRETQYF. The CDR3 region has the DNA TGTGCCAGCAGTTTTCGGGAGACCCAGTACTTC.

This chain joins TRBV28 and TRBJ2-3, with D unclear. Per the germline V gene, CDR1 is MDHEN and CDR2 is SYDVKM. This CDR3 is built from 13 residues. Trimming took 8 bases from V and 2 from J, leaving 11 bases between them. The CDR3 here is CASLGRPTDTQYF. The CDR3 DNA sequence: TGTGCCAGCCTAGGCAGGCCCACAGATACGCAGTATTTT.

The V gene is TRBV19, the J gene TRBJ2-3, with TRBD1 identical over 8 bases. CDR1 and CDR2 from the germline V gene are LNHDA and SQIVND (reference sequence). The CDR3 spans 15 residues. Germline trimming cut 5 bases from V and 1 base from J; bases unmatched to any gene: 5. The CDR3 DNA reads as TGTGCCAGTAGTCTGCCGGACAGGGGCACAGATACGCAGTATTTT. It codes for CASSLPDRGTDTQYF.

This rearrangement joins TRBV18 to TRBJ2-2; D may be TRBD1 (6 bases). The CDR3 is 15 amino acids. Germline CDR1 KGHSH, CDR2 LQKENI. V gave up 0 bases and J gave up 4 bases, with 9 bases separating them. CDR3 in DNA: TGTGCCAGCTCACCACCGGGGGCCAGCACCGGGGAGCTGTTTTTT. The encoded protein is CASSPPGASTGELFF.

The chain has TRBV19 and TRBJ2-5; 10 bases line up with TRBD2. The germline gives CDR1 LNHDA, CDR2 SQIVND (reference sequence). V gave up 2 bases and J gave up 6 bases; unmatched junction bases: 3. The CDR3 length is 14 residues. DNA for the CDR3: TGTGCCAGTAGTATATCTAGCGGGAGACAGACCCAGTACTTC. Residues: CASSISSGRQTQYF.

This clone was seen more than once but under ten times. This rearrangement joins TRBV3-1 (or the pseudogene TRBV3-2) to TRBJ2-7; TRBD2 aligns across 12 bases. Germline trimming cut 2 bases from V and 1 base from J; bases unmatched to any gene: 0. Germline CDR1 reads LGHDT; CDR2 reads YNNKEL (reference sequence). This CDR3 comprises 15 residues. For the CDR3, the DNA is TGTGCCAGCAGCCAAACTAGCGGGAGGTCCTACGAGCAGTACTTC. Its translation is CASSQTSGRSYEQYF.

The chain couples TRBV7-2 to TRBJ1-5; tentatively, D is TRBD1 (5 bases). The CDR3 totals 15 residues. Trimming pared 1 base from V and 8 bases from J, leaving 15 bases between. In germline, CDR1 is SGHTA, CDR2 FQGNSA. Here the CDR3 DNA reads TGTGCCAGCAGCTTAGAAGGAAGGGGAGGAGAGCCCCAGCATTTT. This codes for CASSLEGRGGEPQHF.

The V call is TRBV30, the J call TRBJ2-7, with 7 bases fitting TRBD2. Germline lookup yields CDR1 GTSNPN and CDR2 SVGIG (reference sequence). The V and J ends lost 3 bases and 3 bases, in that order; junction bases with no gene match: 8. CDR3 length: 14 amino acids. Here the CDR3 DNA reads TGTGCCTGGAGCAGATCAAGCGGGAACTACGAGCAGTACTTC. This sequence encodes CAWSRSSGNYEQYF.

This clone ranks as medium-sized. The CDR3 DNA sequence: TGCGCCAGCAGCCGCTCCACTGGACAATTTCCTCGGTCTTACTACGAGCAGTACTTC. It specifies CASSRSTGQFPRSYYEQYF. This rearrangement joins TRBV4-1 to TRBJ2-7, with D possibly matching TRBD1 (5 bases). This CDR3 contains 19 residues. V was clipped by 4 bases and J by 3 bases, with 28 bases between them. Germline loops: CDR1 MGHRA, CDR2 YSYEKL.

This chain connects TRBV7-9 to TRBJ2-7; 13 nucleotides align to TRBD2. CDR3 size: 16 residues. Trimming removed 3 bases from V and 4 bases from J; junction bases left unmatched: 6. The germline CDR1 and CDR2 sequences are SEHNR and FQNEAQ (reference sequence). This CDR3 is CASSFGLAGDVYEQYF. In DNA form, the CDR3 reads TGTGCCAGCAGCTTCGGACTAGCGGGAGACGTATACGAGCAGTACTTC.

The count of this clone is one. The V call is TRBV11-2, the J call TRBJ2-7; possibly TRBD1 or TRBD2 for D (5 bases each). CDR1 is SGHAT, CDR2 FQNNGV, per germline. Trimming took 5 bases from V and 3 from J, leaving 11 bases between them. The CDR3 covers 13 residues. CDR3 in DNA: TGTGCCAGCAGCACGGGACCCAACTACGAGCAGTACTTC. It encodes CASSTGPNYEQYF.